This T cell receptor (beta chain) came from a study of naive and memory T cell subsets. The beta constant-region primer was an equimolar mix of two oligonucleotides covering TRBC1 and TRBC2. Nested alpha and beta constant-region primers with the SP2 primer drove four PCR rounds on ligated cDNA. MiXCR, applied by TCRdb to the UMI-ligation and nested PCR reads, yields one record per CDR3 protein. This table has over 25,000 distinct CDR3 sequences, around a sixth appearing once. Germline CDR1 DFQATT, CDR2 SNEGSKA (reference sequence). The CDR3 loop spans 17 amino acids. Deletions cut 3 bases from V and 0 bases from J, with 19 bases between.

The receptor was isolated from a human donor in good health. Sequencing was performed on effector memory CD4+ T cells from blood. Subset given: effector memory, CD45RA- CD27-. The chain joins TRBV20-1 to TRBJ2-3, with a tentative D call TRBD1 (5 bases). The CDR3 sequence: CSASSMTLTASTDTQYF. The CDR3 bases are TGCAGTGCTAGCTCCATGACGCTGACAGCTAGCACAGATACGCAGTATTTT.